This is a list of T cell receptor beta chains from one sample in a study of T-cell reconstitution after alpha-beta-depleted transplantation in children. TCRdb re-called the PCR reads with MiXCR, one entry per CDR3 protein. The sample includes some 300,000 distinct CDR3 sequences, over 9% of them seen just once. Here the sequenced sample was PBMCs from the stem cell graft donor, taken from the stem cell graft. Receptors were obtained from a human donor who donated a stem cell graft to a child with acute lymphoblastic leukemia. Both conserved end residues are part of each CDR3. Each record gives: CDR3 protein, CDR3 DNA, clone size, D gene, V gene, J gene. The D gene is left open where the match is weak. Not all rows give a size; the values are once, few, many and, for expanded clones, a class.

CDR3aa: CASQEGTGVYEQYF; CDR3nt: TGCGCCAGCCAAGAGGGGACAGGGGTCTACGAGCAGTACTTC; abundance: few; d_gene: TRBD1; v_gene: TRBV5-1; j_gene: TRBJ2-7
CDR3aa: CASSVVTGELFF; CDR3nt: TGTGCCAGCAGCGTGGTCACCGGGGAGCTGTTTTTT; abundance: many; d_gene: -; v_gene: TRBV7-2; j_gene: TRBJ2-2
CDR3aa: CASSQGKWPPNTEAFF; CDR3nt: TGCGCCAGCAGCCAAGGGAAATGGCCCCCGAACACTGAAGCTTTCTTT; abundance: many; d_gene: -; v_gene: TRBV4-1; j_gene: TRBJ1-1
CDR3aa: CASSFIEVTEAFF; CDR3nt: TGTGCCAGCAGCTTCATCGAGGTGACTGAAGCTTTCTTT; abundance: few; d_gene: -; v_gene: TRBV7-2; j_gene: TRBJ1-1
CDR3aa: CAWSNTDTQYF; CDR3nt: TGTGCCTGGAGTAACACAGATACGCAGTATTTT; abundance: -; d_gene: -; v_gene: TRBV30; j_gene: TRBJ2-3
CDR3aa: CSARDLRFGTGPPYEQYF; CDR3nt: TGCAGTGCTAGAGATCTCAGGTTCGGGACAGGGCCCCCTTACGAGCAGTACTTC; abundance: -; d_gene: TRBD1; v_gene: TRBV20-1; j_gene: TRBJ2-7
CDR3aa: CASSLGEGELFF; CDR3nt: TGCGCCAGCAGCTTGGGGGAGGGCGAACTGTTTTTT; abundance: few; d_gene: -; v_gene: TRBV5-1; j_gene: TRBJ1-4
CDR3aa: CSANSWRKGTETQYF; CDR3nt: TGCAGTGCCAACTCCTGGCGGAAGGGCACAGAGACCCAGTACTTC; abundance: -; d_gene: -; v_gene: TRBV20-1; j_gene: TRBJ2-5
CDR3aa: CASSSPGGVGNQPQHF; CDR3nt: TGTGCCAGCAGTTCACCAGGGGGCGTGGGCAATCAGCCCCAGCATTTT; abundance: many; d_gene: TRBD1; v_gene: TRBV28; j_gene: TRBJ1-5
CDR3aa: CSARREREAVYEQYF; CDR3nt: TGCAGTGCTAGACGGGAGCGGGAGGCGGTGTACGAGCAGTACTTC; abundance: few; d_gene: TRBD2; v_gene: TRBV20-1; j_gene: TRBJ2-7
CDR3aa: CASSLVWVLNSPLHF; CDR3nt: TGTGCCAGCAGCTTAGTATGGGTCCTTAATTCACCCCTCCACTTT; abundance: few; d_gene: -; v_gene: TRBV7-2; j_gene: TRBJ1-6
CDR3aa: CASTGGRGGNEQFF; CDR3nt: TGTGCCAGCACAGGAGGGAGGGGGGGCAATGAGCAGTTCTTC; abundance: many; d_gene: -; v_gene: TRBV5-4; j_gene: TRBJ2-1
CDR3aa: CASSQDAGAYNEQFF; CDR3nt: TGCGCCAGCAGCCAAGATGCGGGGGCCTACAATGAGCAGTTCTTC; abundance: -; d_gene: TRBD2; v_gene: TRBV4-3; j_gene: TRBJ2-1
CDR3aa: CASSSATGYEQYF; CDR3nt: TGTGCCAGCAGTTCTGCCACGGGCTACGAGCAGTACTTC; abundance: few; d_gene: -; v_gene: TRBV6-5; j_gene: TRBJ2-7
CDR3aa: CASSGLAGDQQYF; CDR3nt: TGTGCCAGCAGCGGACTAGCGGGAGACCAGCAGTACTTC; abundance: few; d_gene: TRBD2; v_gene: TRBV2; j_gene: TRBJ2-7
CDR3aa: CSATSRGNQPQHF; CDR3nt: TGCAGTGCTACATCTAGGGGCAATCAGCCCCAGCATTTT; abundance: few; d_gene: -; v_gene: TRBV20-1; j_gene: TRBJ1-5
CDR3aa: CASRGLAQETQYF; CDR3nt: TGTGCCAGCAGGGGACTAGCCCAGGAGACCCAGTACTTC; abundance: -; d_gene: TRBD2; v_gene: TRBV11-1; j_gene: TRBJ2-5
CDR3aa: CASSQSGGRSYNEQFF; CDR3nt: TGCGCCAGCAGCCAGTCTGGCGGTCGGTCCTACAATGAGCAGTTCTTC; abundance: -; d_gene: -; v_gene: TRBV4-1; j_gene: TRBJ2-1
CDR3aa: CASSVALGYEQYF; CDR3nt: TGTGCCAGCAGCGTAGCTTTGGGCTACGAGCAGTACTTC; abundance: few; d_gene: -; v_gene: TRBV9; j_gene: TRBJ2-7
CDR3aa: CSVRTGERGSYEQYF; CDR3nt: TGCAGCGTTCGGACAGGGGAAAGGGGCTCCTACGAGCAGTACTTC; abundance: -; d_gene: TRBD1; v_gene: TRBV29-1; j_gene: TRBJ2-7
CDR3aa: CASSQNIPWTSGSGTDTQYF; CDR3nt: TGTGCCAGCAGCCAAAATATCCCATGGACTAGCGGGAGTGGTACAGATACGCAGTATTTT; abundance: -; d_gene: TRBD2; v_gene: TRBV3-1; j_gene: TRBJ2-3
CDR3aa: CASSSPSGRTYEQYF; CDR3nt: TGTGCCAGCAGCTCTCCTAGCGGCCGCACCTACGAGCAGTACTTC; abundance: many; d_gene: TRBD2; v_gene: TRBV28; j_gene: TRBJ2-7
CDR3aa: CASSESGTSSYNEQFF; CDR3nt: TGTGCCAGCTCCGAAAGCGGAACCAGCTCCTACAATGAGCAGTTCTTC; abundance: -; d_gene: -; v_gene: TRBV18; j_gene: TRBJ2-1
CDR3aa: CASSFFGSNQPQHF; CDR3nt: TGTGCCAGCAGCTTTTTCGGGAGCAATCAGCCCCAGCATTTT; abundance: -; d_gene: -; v_gene: TRBV7-2; j_gene: TRBJ1-5
CDR3aa: CASSPRASGRVWGNHEQYF; CDR3nt: TGTGCCAGCAGCCCCAGGGCTAGCGGGAGGGTATGGGGAAACCACGAGCAGTACTTC; abundance: -; d_gene: TRBD2; v_gene: TRBV11-2; j_gene: TRBJ2-7
CDR3aa: CASKGGQGTDTQYF; CDR3nt: TGTGCCAGCAAGGGTGGACAGGGCACAGATACGCAGTATTTT; abundance: -; d_gene: TRBD1; v_gene: TRBV28; j_gene: TRBJ2-3
CDR3aa: CASSHRGRRTDTQYF; CDR3nt: TGTGCCAGCAGCCACCGCGGGAGGAGGACAGATACGCAGTATTTT; abundance: few; d_gene: TRBD2; v_gene: TRBV3-1; j_gene: TRBJ2-3
CDR3aa: CASSEVTGGVGELFF; CDR3nt: TGTGCCAGCTCGGAAGTGACGGGAGGGGTCGGGGAGCTGTTTTTT; abundance: few; d_gene: TRBD2; v_gene: TRBV12-3/TRBV12-4; j_gene: TRBJ2-2
CDR3aa: CASSPRTGGPYEQYF; CDR3nt: TGTGCCAGCAGCCCTCGGACAGGGGGACCCTACGAGCAGTACTTC; abundance: few; d_gene: TRBD1; v_gene: TRBV3-1; j_gene: TRBJ2-7
CDR3aa: CASSSRSGYEQYF; CDR3nt: TGTGCCAGCAGTTCACGGTCGGGCTACGAGCAGTACTTC; abundance: many; d_gene: -; v_gene: TRBV12-3/TRBV12-4; j_gene: TRBJ2-7
CDR3aa: CASSLSSGFTGELFF; CDR3nt: TGTGCCAGCAGCTTATCGTCGGGGTTCACCGGGGAGCTGTTTTTT; abundance: many; d_gene: -; v_gene: TRBV7-2; j_gene: TRBJ2-2
CDR3aa: CATSDQFEAKNIQYF; CDR3nt: TGTGCCACCAGTGATCAGTTTGAAGCCAAAAACATTCAGTACTTC; abundance: once; d_gene: -; v_gene: TRBV24-1; j_gene: TRBJ2-4
CDR3aa: CASRSDSYEQYF; CDR3nt: TGTGCCAGCAGGTCAGACTCCTACGAGCAGTACTTC; abundance: many; d_gene: -; v_gene: TRBV12-3/TRBV12-4; j_gene: TRBJ2-7
CDR3aa: CASSPGLSFYNEQFF; CDR3nt: TGTGCCAGCAGCCCGGGACTCAGCTTCTACAATGAGCAGTTCTTC; abundance: few; d_gene: -; v_gene: TRBV7-2; j_gene: TRBJ2-1
CDR3aa: CSASLPRTAFF; CDR3nt: TGCAGTGCGTCCTTACCACGGACTGCTTTCTTT; abundance: -; d_gene: -; v_gene: TRBV20-1; j_gene: TRBJ1-1
CDR3aa: CASGLVAGPLADTQYF; CDR3nt: TGTGCTAGTGGTTTAGTTGCGGGCCCATTGGCAGATACGCAGTATTTT; abundance: few; d_gene: -; v_gene: TRBV12-5; j_gene: TRBJ2-3
CDR3aa: CASSQGHRDYSYNEQFF; CDR3nt: TGCGCCAGCAGCCAAGGTCACCGGGACTACTCCTACAATGAGCAGTTCTTC; abundance: few; d_gene: TRBD2; v_gene: TRBV4-3; j_gene: TRBJ2-1
CDR3aa: CSVARDRNQPQHF; CDR3nt: TGCAGCGTTGCCAGGGATCGTAATCAGCCCCAGCATTTT; abundance: few; d_gene: -; v_gene: TRBV29-1; j_gene: TRBJ1-5